This T cell receptor (beta chain) was documented in a study of lymphopenia after photon versus proton radiotherapy (dated by TCRdb to about 2019). Concerning the study at large: Photon and proton radiation therapy were compared by the study for their immunological effects in patients with gastrointestinal tumors who developed high-grade lymphopenia. A cohort of around 20 patients with gastrointestinal tumors who received either photon or proton therapy and subsequently developed lymphopenia was included. The study aimed to characterize how the two radiation modalities differ in their impact on the immune system.

Points the paper makes about the study in general: Across the cohort, an inverse correlation was found between a larger post-nadir drop in TCR diversity and overall survival time among patients who died. During treatment, patients who received photon therapy lost naive T cells and TCR diversity and gained effector/memory populations, whereas patients who received proton therapy remained relatively stable. After the lymphocyte count nadir, repertoires from photon-treated patients showed oligoclonal expansion, particularly of CD8+ Temra cells, and this expansion drove the decline in diversity. The authors looked at the survival association only in patients who died, and they framed better survival with proton therapy as a possibility rather than a demonstrated result.

The method behind the library was the immunoSEQ multiplex PCR assay. Deep sequencing of rearranged TCR beta loci, alongside multiparametric flow cytometry, was used to profile T cell repertoires. In TCRdb, the immuneACCESS table is reduced to in-frame sequences with V and J assigned. These tables do not hold every clone; where another copy was compared, an unresolved V gene accounts for under half, and the others remain unexplained. The sample includes over 40,000 clones, with around 90% observed a single time. 15% to 20% of the sample is held by the ten biggest clonotypes. As encoded in the germline V gene, CDR1 is LGHNA while CDR2 is YSLEER. The CDR3, cysteine through phenylalanine, is 15 amino acids long. This entry keeps only the CDR3 DNA: 45 bases, framed from base 1. V is pared back by 3 bases and J by 3 bases, with 12 bases lying between the germline termini. As to this clone: What antigen it recognizes has not been identified. No much larger clone is present one base from it, and per-base qualities are unavailable.

This specimen consisted of peripheral blood, obtained from a patient treated with photon-based radiotherapy. The chain is made from TRBV4-3 and TRBJ2-1; TRBD2 might be the D gene, on 5 matching bases. The receptor's source is a woman between 40 and 50 years old with cholangiocarcinoma. CDR3 protein: CASSHDNRDYNEQFF. The DNA sequence is TGCGCCAGCAGCCACGACAACCGGGACTACAATGAGCAGTTCTTC.